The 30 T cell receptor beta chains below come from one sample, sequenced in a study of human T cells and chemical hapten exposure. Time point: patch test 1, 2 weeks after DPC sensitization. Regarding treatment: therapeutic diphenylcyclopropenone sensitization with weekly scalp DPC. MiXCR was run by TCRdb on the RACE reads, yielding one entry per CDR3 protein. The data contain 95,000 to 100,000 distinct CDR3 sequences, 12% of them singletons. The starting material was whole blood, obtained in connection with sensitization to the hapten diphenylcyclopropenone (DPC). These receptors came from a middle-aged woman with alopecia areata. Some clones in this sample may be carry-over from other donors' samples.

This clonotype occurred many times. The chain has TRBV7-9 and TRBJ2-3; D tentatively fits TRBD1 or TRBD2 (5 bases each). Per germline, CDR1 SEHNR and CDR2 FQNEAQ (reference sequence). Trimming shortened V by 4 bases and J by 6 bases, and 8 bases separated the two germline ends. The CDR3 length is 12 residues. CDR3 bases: TGTGCCAGCAGCTCGGGGCGGGATACGCAGTATTTT. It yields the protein CASSSGRDTQYF.

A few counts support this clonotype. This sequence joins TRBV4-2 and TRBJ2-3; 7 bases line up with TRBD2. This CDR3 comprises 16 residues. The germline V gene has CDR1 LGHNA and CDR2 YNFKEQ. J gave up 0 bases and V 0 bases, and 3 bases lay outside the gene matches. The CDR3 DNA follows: TGTGCCAGCAGCCAAGAGCTGACTAGCAGCACAGATACGCAGTATTTT. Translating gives CASSQELTSSTDTQYF.

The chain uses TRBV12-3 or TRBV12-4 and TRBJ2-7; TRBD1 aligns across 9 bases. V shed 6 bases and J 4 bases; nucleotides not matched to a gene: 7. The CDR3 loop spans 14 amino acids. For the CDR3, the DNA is TGTGCCAGCAGCCGGACAGGGGAGTGGTACGAGCAGTACTTC. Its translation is CASSRTGEWYEQYF.

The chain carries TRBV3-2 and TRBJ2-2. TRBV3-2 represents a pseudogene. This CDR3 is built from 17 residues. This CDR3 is CASSPGDLRTNTGELFF. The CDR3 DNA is TGTGCCAGCAGCCCCGGAGATCTGCGGACGAACACCGGGGAGCTGTTTTTT.

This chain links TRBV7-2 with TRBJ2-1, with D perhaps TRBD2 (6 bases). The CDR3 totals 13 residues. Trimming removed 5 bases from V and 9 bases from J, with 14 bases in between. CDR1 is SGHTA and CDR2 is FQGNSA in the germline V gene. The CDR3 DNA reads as TGTGCCAGCAGCACCGGGACTCAGCGTGAGCAGTTCTTC. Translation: CASSTGTQREQFF.

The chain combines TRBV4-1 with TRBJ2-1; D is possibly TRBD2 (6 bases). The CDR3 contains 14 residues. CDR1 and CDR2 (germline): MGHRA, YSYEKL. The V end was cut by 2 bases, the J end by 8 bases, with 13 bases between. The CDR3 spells CASSQLSGSDEQFF. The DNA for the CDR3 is TGCGCCAGCAGCCAACTAAGCGGGTCCGATGAGCAGTTCTTC.

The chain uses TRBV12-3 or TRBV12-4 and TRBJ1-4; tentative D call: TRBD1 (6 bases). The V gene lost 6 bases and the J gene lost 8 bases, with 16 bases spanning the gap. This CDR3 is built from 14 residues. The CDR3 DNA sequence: TGTGCCAGCAGGCCCGGGACAACTGACGAAAAACTGTTTTTT. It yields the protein CASRPGTTDEKLFF.

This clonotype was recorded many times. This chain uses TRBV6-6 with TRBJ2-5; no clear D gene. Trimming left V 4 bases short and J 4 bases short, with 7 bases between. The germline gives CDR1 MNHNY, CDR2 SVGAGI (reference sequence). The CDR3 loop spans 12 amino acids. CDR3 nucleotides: TGTGCCAGCAGTTTACGTAGAGAGACCCAGTACTTC. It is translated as CASSLRRETQYF.

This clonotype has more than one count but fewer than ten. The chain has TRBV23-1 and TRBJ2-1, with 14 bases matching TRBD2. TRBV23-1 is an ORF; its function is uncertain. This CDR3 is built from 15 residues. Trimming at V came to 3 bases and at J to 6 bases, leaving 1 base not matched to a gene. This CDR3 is CASSQGTSGSNEQFF. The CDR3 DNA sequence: TGCGCCAGCAGTCAGGGGACTAGCGGGAGCAATGAGCAGTTCTTC.

DNA for the CDR3: TGTGCCAGCTCACCACCGGGAGTGAAGGCTGAAGCTTTCTTT. It is translated as CASSPPGVKAEAFF. The chain combines TRBV18 with TRBJ1-1, with D uncertain. CDR3 length equals 14 residues. From germline, CDR1 is KGHSH and CDR2 LQKENI. With 0 bases removed from V and 6 bases from J, the gap between germline ends came to 11 bases.

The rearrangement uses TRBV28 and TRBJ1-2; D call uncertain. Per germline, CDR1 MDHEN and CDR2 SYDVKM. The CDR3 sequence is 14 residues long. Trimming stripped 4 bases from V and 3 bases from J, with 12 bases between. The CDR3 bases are TGTGCCAGCAGTTCCTCGGCGGGTCACTATGGCTACACCTTC. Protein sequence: CASSSSAGHYGYTF.

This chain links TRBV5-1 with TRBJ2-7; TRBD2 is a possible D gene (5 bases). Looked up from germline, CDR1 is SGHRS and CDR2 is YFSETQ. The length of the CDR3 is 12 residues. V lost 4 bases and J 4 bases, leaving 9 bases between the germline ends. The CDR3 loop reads CASSGSYYEQYF. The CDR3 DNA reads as TGCGCCAGCAGCGGGAGCTATTACGAGCAGTACTTC.

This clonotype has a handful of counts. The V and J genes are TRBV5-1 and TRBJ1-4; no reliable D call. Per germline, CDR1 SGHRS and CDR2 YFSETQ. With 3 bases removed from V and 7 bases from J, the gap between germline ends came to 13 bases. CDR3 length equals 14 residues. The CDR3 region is CASSYDALGEKLFF. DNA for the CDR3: TGCGCCAGCAGCTACGACGCCCTTGGTGAAAAACTGTTTTTT. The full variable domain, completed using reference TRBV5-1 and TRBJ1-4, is KAGVTQTPRYLIKTRGQQVTLSCSPISGHRSVSWYQQTPGQGLQFLFEYFSETQRNKGNFPGRFSGRQFSNSRSEMNVSTLELGDSALYLCASSYDALGEKLFFGSGTQLSVL.

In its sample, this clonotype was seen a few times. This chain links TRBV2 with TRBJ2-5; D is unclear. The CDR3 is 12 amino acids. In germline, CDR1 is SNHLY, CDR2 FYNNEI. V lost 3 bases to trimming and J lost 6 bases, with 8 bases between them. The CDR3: CASSDLWQTQYF. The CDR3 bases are TGTGCCAGCAGTGATCTGTGGCAGACCCAGTACTTC.

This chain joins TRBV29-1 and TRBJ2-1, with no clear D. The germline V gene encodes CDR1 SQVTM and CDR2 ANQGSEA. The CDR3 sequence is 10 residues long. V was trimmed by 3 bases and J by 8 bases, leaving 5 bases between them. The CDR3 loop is CSVDGDEQFF. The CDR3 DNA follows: TGCAGCGTTGATGGGGATGAGCAGTTCTTC.

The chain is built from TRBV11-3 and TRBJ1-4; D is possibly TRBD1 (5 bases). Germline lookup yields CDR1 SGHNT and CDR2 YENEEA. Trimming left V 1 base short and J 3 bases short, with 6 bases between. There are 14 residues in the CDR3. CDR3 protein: CASSLGGPNEKLFF. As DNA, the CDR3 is TGTGCCAGCAGCTTAGGGGGACCTAATGAAAAACTGTTTTTT.

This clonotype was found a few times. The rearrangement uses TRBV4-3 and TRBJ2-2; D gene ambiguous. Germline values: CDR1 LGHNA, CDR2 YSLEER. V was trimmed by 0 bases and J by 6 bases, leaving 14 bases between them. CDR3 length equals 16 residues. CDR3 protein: CASSQDHIASAGELFF. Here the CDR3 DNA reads TGCGCCAGCAGCCAAGATCATATAGCTTCGGCCGGGGAGCTGTTTTTT.

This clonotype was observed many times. CDR3 DNA: TGCAGTGCTAATGGACTGTCGGGTACGCAGTATTTT. Translated: CSANGLSGTQYF. This chain uses TRBV20-1 with TRBJ2-3; a weak D match, TRBD2 (5 bases). Germline V gene lookup returns CDR1 DFQATT and CDR2 SNEGSKA (reference sequence). The CDR3 extends over 12 amino acids. Trimming took off 4 bases at V and 8 bases at J, with 13 bases between the two ends.

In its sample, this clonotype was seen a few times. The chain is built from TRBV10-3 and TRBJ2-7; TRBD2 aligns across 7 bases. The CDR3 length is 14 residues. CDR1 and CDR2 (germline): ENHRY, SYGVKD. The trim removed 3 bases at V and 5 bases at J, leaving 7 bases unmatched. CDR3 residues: CAISDGGSTHEQYF. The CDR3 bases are TGTGCCATCAGTGATGGCGGGAGTACCCACGAGCAGTACTTC.

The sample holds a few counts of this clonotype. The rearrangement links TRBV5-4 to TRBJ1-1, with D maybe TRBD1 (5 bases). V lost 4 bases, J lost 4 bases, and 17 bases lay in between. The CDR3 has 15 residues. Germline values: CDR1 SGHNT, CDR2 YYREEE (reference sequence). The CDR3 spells CASSTPGGVGTEAFF. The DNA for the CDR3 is TGTGCCAGCAGCACCCCCGGGGGGGTGGGCACTGAAGCTTTCTTT.

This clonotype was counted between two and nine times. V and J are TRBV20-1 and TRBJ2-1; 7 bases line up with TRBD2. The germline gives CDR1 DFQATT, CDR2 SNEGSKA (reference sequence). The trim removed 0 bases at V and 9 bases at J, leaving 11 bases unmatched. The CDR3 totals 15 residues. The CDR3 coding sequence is TGCAGTGCTAGAGAGGGCGGGAGAGGTCAGAGTGAGCAGTTCTTC. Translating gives CSAREGGRGQSEQFF.

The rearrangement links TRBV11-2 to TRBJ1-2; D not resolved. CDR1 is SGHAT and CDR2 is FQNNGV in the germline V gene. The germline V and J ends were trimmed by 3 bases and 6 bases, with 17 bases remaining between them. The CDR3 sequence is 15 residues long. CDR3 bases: TGTGCCAGCAGCTTCAGTGGCCCCTACGTCCATGGCTACACCTTC. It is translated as CASSFSGPYVHGYTF.

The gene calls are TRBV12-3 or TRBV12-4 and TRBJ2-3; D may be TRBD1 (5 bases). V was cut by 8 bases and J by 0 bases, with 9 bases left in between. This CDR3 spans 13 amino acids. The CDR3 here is CASSGFSTDTQYF. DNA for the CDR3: TGTGCCAGCTCAGGGTTCAGCACAGATACGCAGTATTTT.

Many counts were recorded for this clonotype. The chain's CDR3 is CASSYRTPVAGELFF. The CDR3 nucleotides read TGTGCCAGCAGTTACCGGACACCCGTTGCCGGGGAGCTGTTTTTT. The chain joins TRBV6-5 to TRBJ2-2, with a weak D call TRBD1 (5 bases). V was pared by 2 bases and J by 6 bases, with 13 bases between. The CDR3 consists of 15 residues. Germline-derived CDR1 and CDR2 are MNHEY and SVGAGI.

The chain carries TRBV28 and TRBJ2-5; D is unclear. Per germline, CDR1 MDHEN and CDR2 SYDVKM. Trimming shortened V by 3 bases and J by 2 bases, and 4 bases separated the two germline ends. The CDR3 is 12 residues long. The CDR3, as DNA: TGTGCCAGCAGTTTGACTCAAGAGACCCAGTACTTC. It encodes CASSLTQETQYF.

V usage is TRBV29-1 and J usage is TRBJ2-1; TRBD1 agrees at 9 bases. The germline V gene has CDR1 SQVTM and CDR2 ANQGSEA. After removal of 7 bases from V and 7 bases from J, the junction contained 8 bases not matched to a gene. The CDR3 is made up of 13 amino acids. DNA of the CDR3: TGCAGCGCTCGGACAGGGGAGAGGAATGAGCAGTTCTTC. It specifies CSARTGERNEQFF.

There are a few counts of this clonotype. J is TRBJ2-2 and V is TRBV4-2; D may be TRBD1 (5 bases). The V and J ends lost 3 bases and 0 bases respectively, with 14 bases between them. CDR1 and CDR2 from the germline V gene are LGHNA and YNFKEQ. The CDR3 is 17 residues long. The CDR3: CASSHGIGATNTGELFF. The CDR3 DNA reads TGTGCCAGCAGCCATGGGATTGGGGCTACGAACACCGGGGAGCTGTTTTTT.

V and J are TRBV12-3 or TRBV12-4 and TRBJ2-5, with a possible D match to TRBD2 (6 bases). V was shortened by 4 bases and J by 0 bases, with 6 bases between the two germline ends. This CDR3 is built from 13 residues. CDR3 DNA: TGTGCCAGCAGTTCTAGCGACCAAGAGACCCAGTACTTC. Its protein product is CASSSSDQETQYF.

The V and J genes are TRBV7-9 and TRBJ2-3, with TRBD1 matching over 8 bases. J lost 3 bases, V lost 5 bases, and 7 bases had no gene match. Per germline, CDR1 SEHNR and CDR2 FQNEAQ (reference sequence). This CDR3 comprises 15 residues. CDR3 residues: CASSPPGQATDTQYF. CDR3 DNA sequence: TGTGCCAGCAGCCCGCCGGGACAGGCGACAGATACGCAGTATTTT.

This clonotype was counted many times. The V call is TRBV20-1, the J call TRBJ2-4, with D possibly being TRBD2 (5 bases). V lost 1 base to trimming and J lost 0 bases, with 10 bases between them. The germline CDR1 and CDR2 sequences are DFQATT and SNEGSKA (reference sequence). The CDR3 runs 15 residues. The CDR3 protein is CSARVPGVAKNIQYF. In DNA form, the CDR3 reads TGCAGTGCTAGAGTTCCCGGGGTAGCCAAAAACATTCAGTACTTC.